These 6 T cell receptor beta chains came from one sample sequenced in a study of somatic mutations in cytotoxic T cells in rheumatoid arthritis. Data came from immunoSEQ multiplex PCR; TCRdb stores just in-frame clones and leaves some out. The data contain 15,000 to 20,000 clones, roughly four fifths of them singletons. Specimen: CD8+ T cells sorted from blood. The receptors were gathered from a woman aged 45-59 years with rheumatoid arthritis.

This chain joins TRBV6-5 and TRBJ1-1; perhaps TRBD1 as D (5 bases). V shed 2 bases and J shed 4 bases, with 11 bases lying between them. Germline values: CDR1 MNHEY, CDR2 SVGAGI. This CDR3 spans 14 amino acids. As DNA, the CDR3 is TGTGCCAGCAGTTACGGGGACGGTAGCACTGAAGCTTTCTTT. Protein: CASSYGDGSTEAFF.

The rearrangement links TRBV5-4 to TRBJ2-7, with D possibly TRBD2 on 5 matching bases. The germline V gene encodes CDR1 SGHNT and CDR2 YYREEE (reference sequence). V lost 4 bases, J lost 6 bases, and 11 bases lay in between. The CDR3 totals 12 residues. CDR3 sequence (DNA): TGTGCCAGCAGCGCCGGACTCGCCGAGCAGTACTTC. Translating gives CASSAGLAEQYF.

The chain carries TRBV19 and TRBJ2-2; D is perhaps TRBD2 (6 bases). CDR3 length: 12 residues. V lost 8 bases and J 4 bases, leaving 8 bases between the germline ends. Germline loops: CDR1 LNHDA, CDR2 SQIVND (reference sequence). CDR3 sequence reads: CASEEGTGELFF. DNA of the CDR3: TGTGCCAGTGAGGAGGGCACCGGGGAGCTGTTTTTT.

The CDR3 sequence: CASSLGQNEAFF. The CDR3 DNA follows: TGTGCCAGCAGCTTGGGACAGAATGAAGCTTTCTTT. The chain combines TRBV4-2 with TRBJ1-1, with 7 bases aligning to TRBD1. V lost 5 bases, J lost 7 bases, and 4 bases stayed unmatched. Germline V gene sequence: CDR1 LGHNA, CDR2 YNFKEQ. This CDR3 contains 12 residues.

V gene TRBV27 combines with J gene TRBJ1-2, with D maybe TRBD1 (5 bases). Germline V gene sequence: CDR1 MNHEY, CDR2 SMNVEV (reference sequence). V dropped 6 bases and J dropped 0 bases, with 11 bases sitting between them. This CDR3 has 14 amino acids. The CDR3 DNA follows: TGTGCCAGCAGCCACGGGGGAGCTAACTATGGCTACACCTTC. It yields the protein CASSHGGANYGYTF.

The V gene is TRBV19, the J gene TRBJ2-1, with TRBD2 matching over 9 bases. The CDR3 is 15 residues long. Germline CDR1 is LNHDA and CDR2 is SQIVND (reference sequence). The V gene end was trimmed by 3 bases and the J gene end by 8 bases; junction bases not matched to a gene: 8. This CDR3 is CASSMGRGGLDEQFF. The DNA for the CDR3 is TGTGCCAGTAGTATGGGGCGGGGGGGCCTGGATGAGCAGTTCTTC.